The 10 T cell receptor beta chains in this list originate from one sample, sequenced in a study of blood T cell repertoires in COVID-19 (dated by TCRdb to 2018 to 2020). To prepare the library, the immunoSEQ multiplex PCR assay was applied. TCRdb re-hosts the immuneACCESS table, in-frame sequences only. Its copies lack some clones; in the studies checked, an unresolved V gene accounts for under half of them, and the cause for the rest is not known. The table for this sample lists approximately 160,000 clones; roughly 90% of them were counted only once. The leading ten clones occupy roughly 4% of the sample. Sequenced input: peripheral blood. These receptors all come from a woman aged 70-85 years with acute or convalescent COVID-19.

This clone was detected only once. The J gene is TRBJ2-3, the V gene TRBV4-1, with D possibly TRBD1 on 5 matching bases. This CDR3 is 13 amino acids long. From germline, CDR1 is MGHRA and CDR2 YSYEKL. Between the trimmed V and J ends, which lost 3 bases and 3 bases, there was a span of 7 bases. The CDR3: CASSQTATDTQYF. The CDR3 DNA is TGCGCCAGCAGCCAGACAGCGACAGATACGCAGTATTTT.

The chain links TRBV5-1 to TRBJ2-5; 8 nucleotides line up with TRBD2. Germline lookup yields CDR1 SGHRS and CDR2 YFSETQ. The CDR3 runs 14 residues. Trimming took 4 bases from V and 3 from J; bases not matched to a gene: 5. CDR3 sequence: CASSPGGTKETQYF. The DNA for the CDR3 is TGCGCCAGCAGCCCGGGGGGGACTAAAGAGACCCAGTACTTC.

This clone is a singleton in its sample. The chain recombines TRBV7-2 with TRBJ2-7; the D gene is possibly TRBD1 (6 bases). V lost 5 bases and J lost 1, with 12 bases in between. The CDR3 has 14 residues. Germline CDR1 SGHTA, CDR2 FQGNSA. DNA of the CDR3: TGTGCCAGCAGCCCCCGGGACAAGTCCTACGAGCAGTACTTC. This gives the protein CASSPRDKSYEQYF.

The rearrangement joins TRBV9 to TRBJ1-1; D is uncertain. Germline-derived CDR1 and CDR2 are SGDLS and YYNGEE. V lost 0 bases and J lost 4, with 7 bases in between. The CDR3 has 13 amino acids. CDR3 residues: CASSVESGTEAFF. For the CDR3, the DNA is TGTGCCAGCAGCGTAGAGTCGGGCACTGAAGCTTTCTTT.

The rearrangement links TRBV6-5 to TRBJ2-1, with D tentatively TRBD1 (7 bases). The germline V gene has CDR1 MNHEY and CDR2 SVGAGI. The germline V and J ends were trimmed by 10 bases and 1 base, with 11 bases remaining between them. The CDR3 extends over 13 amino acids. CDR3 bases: TGTGCCATACAGGGGAGGTCCTACAATGAGCAGTTCTTC. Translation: CAIQGRSYNEQFF.

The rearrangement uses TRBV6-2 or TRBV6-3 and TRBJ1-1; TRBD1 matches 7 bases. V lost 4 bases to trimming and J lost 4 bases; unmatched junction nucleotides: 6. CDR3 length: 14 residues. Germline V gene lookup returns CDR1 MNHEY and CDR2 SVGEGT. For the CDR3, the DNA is TGTGCCAGCAGTTCACAGGGGTCCGTCACTGAAGCTTTCTTT. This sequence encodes CASSSQGSVTEAFF.

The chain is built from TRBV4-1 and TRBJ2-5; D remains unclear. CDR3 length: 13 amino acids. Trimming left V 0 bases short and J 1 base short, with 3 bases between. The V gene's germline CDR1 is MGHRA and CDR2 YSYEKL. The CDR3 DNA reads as TGCGCCAGCAGCCAAGAGGCCCAAGAGACCCAGTACTTC. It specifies CASSQEAQETQYF.

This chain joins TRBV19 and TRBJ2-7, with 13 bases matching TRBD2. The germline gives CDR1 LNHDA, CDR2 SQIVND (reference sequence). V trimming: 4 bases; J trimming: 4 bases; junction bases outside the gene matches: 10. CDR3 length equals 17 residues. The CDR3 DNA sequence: TGTGCCAGTAGTAGGACTAGCGGGGGATCGACTCGGTACGAGCAGTACTTC. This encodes CASSRTSGGSTRYEQYF.

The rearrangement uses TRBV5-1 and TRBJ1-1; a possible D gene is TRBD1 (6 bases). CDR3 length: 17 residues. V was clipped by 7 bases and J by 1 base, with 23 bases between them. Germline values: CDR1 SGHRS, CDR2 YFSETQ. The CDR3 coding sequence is TGCGCCAGCGCCTATCTTGGAGATAGGACAGAGAACACTGAAGCTTTCTTT. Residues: CASAYLGDRTENTEAFF.

CDR3 protein: CASSPGHLNTEAFF. CDR3 sequence (DNA): TGTGCCAGCAGCCCGGGACATCTGAACACTGAAGCTTTCTTT. The chain joins TRBV9 to TRBJ1-1; possibly TRBD1 for D (6 bases). Germline-derived CDR1 and CDR2 are SGDLS and YYNGEE. This CDR3 comprises 14 residues. The V and J ends lost 4 bases and 0 bases respectively, with 10 bases between them.